The T cell receptor (beta chain) under discussion was sequenced for a study of cytomegalovirus exposure and HLA in healthy donors. Study results and caveats: In all likelihood, a cluster of highly shared sequence variants was a sequencing artifact.

The CDR3 contains 15 residues. The V end was cut by 1 base, the J end by 0 bases, with 11 bases between. In germline, CDR1 is SGHTS, CDR2 YDEGEE. Regarding this clone: Antigen specificity is unknown.

The PCR contained 60 Vbeta and 13 Jbeta primers. Using immunoSEQ multiplex PCR, the repertoire was profiled, and TCRdb retains in-frame clones only, with some absent. The sample gives roughly 57,000 clones, around four fifths of which show up once; 2.9% is in the top ten. The genes are TRBV5-8 and TRBJ2-7; weak D call: TRBD1 (5 bases). The receptor was isolated from a man aged 45-60 years in good health and CMV-seronegative. Sequencing was done on a sample of PBMCs. Here the CDR3 reads CASSLRGSGSYEQYF. In DNA form, the CDR3 reads TGTGCCAGCAGCTTGAGGGGTTCCGGCTCCTACGAGCAGTACTTC.